The rows below give T cell receptor beta chains drawn from one sample of a study of blood T cell repertoires in COVID-19. Data came from immunoSEQ multiplex PCR; TCRdb stores just in-frame clones and leaves some out. Of some 150,000 clones in the sample, about 88% are singletons; the top ten hold over 2%. Sequenced sample: peripheral blood. Receptors originate from a woman aged 65 to 85 with acute or convalescent COVID-19. CDR3s include the opening cysteine and the closing phenylalanine or tryptophan. The D gene is left open where the match is weak. Expanded clones are given a class, and other clones once, few, many or no size at all.

v_gene,j_gene,d_gene,abundance,CDR3aa,CDR3nt
TRBV28,TRBJ1-2,TRBD1,NA,CASSFARQGSYGYTF,TGTGCCAGCAGTTTTGCGCGACAGGGATCCTATGGCTACACCTTC
TRBV27,TRBJ2-7,TRBD1,NA,CASRADRGVLYEQYF,TGTGCCAGCAGAGCAGACAGGGGCGTTCTCTACGAGCAGTACTTC
TRBV20-1,TRBJ2-1,NA,NA,CSASGNRDTAFF,TGCAGTGCTAGTGGAAACAGGGACACTGCGTTCTTC
TRBV13,TRBJ2-3,NA,NA,CASSPTPSSEDTQYF,TGTGCCAGCAGCCCAACCCCGTCAAGCGAAGATACGCAGTATTTT
TRBV30,TRBJ1-1,NA,NA,CAWKIDRKNTEAFF,TGTGCCTGGAAAATCGACAGGAAGAACACTGAAGCTTTCTTT
TRBV3-1/TRBV3-2,TRBJ2-2,TRBD2,once,CASSQDRTSGGVAGELFF,TGTGCCAGCAGCCAAGATCGGACTAGCGGGGGGGTCGCCGGGGAGCTGTTTTTT
TRBV11-2,TRBJ1-1,NA,once,CASSRPGGAINTEAFF,TGTGCCAGCAGCCGCCCGGGAGGGGCGATAAACACTGAAGCTTTCTTT
TRBV5-8,TRBJ1-5,TRBD1,NA,CASSKAGTGGSRNQPQHF,TGTGCCAGCAGCAAGGCCGGGACAGGGGGCTCGCGCAATCAGCCCCAGCATTTT
TRBV5-1,TRBJ1-3,TRBD1,NA,CASSERGQGNGNTIYF,TGCGCCAGCAGCGAAAGGGGACAGGGGAATGGAAACACCATATATTTT
TRBV4-1,TRBJ1-5,NA,NA,CASSQDTLNQPQHF,TGCGCCAGCAGCCAAGATACTCTTAATCAGCCCCAGCATTTT
TRBV7-9,TRBJ2-1,TRBD1,NA,CASSPPGQGHNEQFF,TGTGCCAGCAGCCCCCCGGGACAGGGCCACAATGAGCAGTTCTTC
TRBV9,TRBJ1-5,NA,few,CASSVCGPKGQELNQPQHF,TGTGCCAGCAGCGTGTGTGGGCCTAAAGGTCAGGAACTTAATCAGCCCCAGCATTTT
TRBV7-8,TRBJ1-6,NA,NA,CASSSSREYNSPLHF,TGTGCCAGCAGCTCCTCCAGGGAATATAATTCACCCCTCCACTTT
TRBV10-3,TRBJ1-5,NA,NA,CAISLEAGSQPQHF,TGTGCCATCAGCCTCGAGGCGGGTAGCCAGCCCCAGCATTTT
TRBV3-1/TRBV3-2,TRBJ1-2,TRBD1,NA,CASSLRQGKAYGYTF,TGTGCCAGCAGCCTCAGACAGGGGAAAGCCTATGGCTACACCTTC
TRBV2,TRBJ1-2,NA,NA,CASRDSWTVANYGYTF,TGTGCCAGCAGGGATTCCTGGACTGTAGCTAACTATGGCTACACCTTC
TRBV30,TRBJ2-3,TRBD2,NA,CAWSVLGAGGPDTQYF,TGTGCCTGGAGTGTTCTTGGGGCGGGGGGCCCAGATACGCAGTATTTT
TRBV6-2/TRBV6-3,TRBJ2-1,TRBD2,NA,CASSYAGAGGLNNEQFF,TGTGCCAGCAGTTACGCGGGAGCGGGGGGCCTTAATAATGAGCAGTTCTTC
TRBV6-5,TRBJ1-5,NA,NA,CASSYSTSPHQPQHF,TGTGCCAGCAGTTACTCGACATCCCCCCATCAGCCCCAGCATTTT
TRBV5-1,TRBJ2-2,NA,NA,CASSLVQGRVTGELFF,TGCGCCAGCAGCTTGGTCCAGGGCCGAGTCACCGGGGAGCTGTTTTTT
TRBV7-6,TRBJ2-3,NA,NA,CASSLGGQGNTQYF,TGTGCCAGCAGCTTAGGCGGGCAGGGGAATACGCAGTATTTT
TRBV3-1/TRBV3-2,TRBJ1-3,NA,few,CASSYRGGAENTIYF,TGTGCCAGCAGCTACAGAGGGGGGGCGGAAAACACCATATATTTT
TRBV5-4,TRBJ2-5,TRBD1,NA,CASSGGTGGPRKTQYF,TGTGCCAGCAGCGGAGGGACAGGGGGTCCGAGGAAGACCCAGTACTTC
TRBV20-1,TRBJ2-3,NA,once,CSASESRTDTQYF,TGCAGTGCTAGTGAGAGCCGCACAGATACGCAGTATTTT
TRBV24-1,TRBJ2-2,TRBD1,NA,CATSDSRQGWSGELFF,TGTGCCACCAGTGATTCCAGACAGGGTTGGTCCGGGGAGCTGTTTTTT
TRBV7-2,TRBJ1-6,NA,NA,CASSLVTAFDNSPLHF,TGTGCCAGCAGCTTAGTCACAGCATTCGACAATTCACCCCTCCACTTT
TRBV5-1,TRBJ2-7,NA,NA,CASSHQGSEQYF,TGCGCCAGCAGTCACCAGGGTTCCGAGCAGTACTTC
TRBV2,TRBJ2-3,NA,once,CASRQEVGTQYF,TGTGCCAGCAGGCAAGAGGTTGGTACGCAGTATTTT
TRBV5-4,TRBJ1-4,NA,once,CASSRRAGSEKLFF,TGTGCCAGCAGCCGCAGGGCAGGAAGTGAAAAACTGTTTTTT
TRBV2,TRBJ1-1,NA,NA,CASSESAGFSTEAFF,TGTGCCAGCAGTGAGTCGGCAGGGTTTTCGACTGAAGCTTTCTTT
TRBV12-5,TRBJ1-1,NA,NA,CASGLGSMGGGLAFF,TGTGCTAGTGGTTTGGGCAGCATGGGGGGAGGATTGGCTTTCTTT
TRBV5-1,TRBJ1-3,TRBD1,NA,CASEKLQGASGNTIYF,TGCGCCAGCGAAAAACTACAGGGGGCATCAGGAAACACCATATATTTT
TRBV4-3,TRBJ2-7,NA,NA,CASSQGPGGNHEQYF,TGCGCCAGCAGCCAAGGCCCTGGAGGGAACCACGAGCAGTACTTC
TRBV6-6,TRBJ2-3,NA,NA,CASGASTDTQYF,TGTGCCAGCGGGGCTAGCACAGATACGCAGTATTTT
TRBV2,TRBJ2-1,NA,once,CASSKYRYEQFF,TGTGCCAGCAGTAAATACAGGTATGAGCAGTTCTTC
TRBV28,TRBJ1-4,TRBD1,NA,CASRSTGWANNEKLFF,TGTGCCAGCAGATCGACAGGGTGGGCCAATAATGAAAAACTGTTTTTT
TRBV7-2,TRBJ1-1,NA,once,CASTPWEVPSTEAFF,TGTGCCAGCACCCCATGGGAGGTCCCCTCCACTGAAGCTTTCTTT
TRBV18,TRBJ2-6,TRBD1,NA,CASSLDRAGANVLTF,TGTGCCAGCTCCCTCGACAGGGCTGGGGCCAACGTCCTGACTTTC
TRBV12-3/TRBV12-4,TRBJ1-4,NA,NA,CASTLGLQRLFF,TGTGCCAGCACCCTGGGACTCCAACGGCTGTTTTTT
TRBV12-1,TRBJ2-7,NA,NA,CASSAAQPGQGAYEQYF,TGTGCCAGCAGCGCCGCTCAACCGGGACAGGGGGCTTACGAGCAGTACTTC